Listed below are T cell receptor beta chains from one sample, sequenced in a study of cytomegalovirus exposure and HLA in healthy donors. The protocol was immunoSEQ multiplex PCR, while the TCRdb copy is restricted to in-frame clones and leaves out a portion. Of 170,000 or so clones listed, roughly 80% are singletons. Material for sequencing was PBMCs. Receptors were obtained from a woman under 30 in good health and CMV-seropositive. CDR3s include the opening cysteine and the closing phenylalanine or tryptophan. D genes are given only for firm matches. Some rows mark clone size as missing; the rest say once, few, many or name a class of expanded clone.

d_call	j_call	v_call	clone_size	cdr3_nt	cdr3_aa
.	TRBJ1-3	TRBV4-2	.	TGTGCCAGCAGCCAAGAAGGAGACGGCTCTGGAAACACCATATATTTT	CASSQEGDGSGNTIYF
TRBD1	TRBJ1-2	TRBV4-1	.	TGCGCCAGCAGCCAACCCTCACAGGGGTTCTATGGCTACACCTTC	CASSQPSQGFYGYTF
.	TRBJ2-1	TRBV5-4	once	TGTGCCAGCAGCTTAGACAGAACGGAGCAGTTCTTC	CASSLDRTEQFF
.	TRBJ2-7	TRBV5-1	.	TGCGCCAGCAGCTTGGGGGCAGGGGTCAATCCCCCCTACGAGCAGTACTTC	CASSLGAGVNPPYEQYF
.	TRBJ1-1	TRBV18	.	TGTGCCAGCTCATCAGACGGACAGAACACTGAAGCTTTCTTT	CASSSDGQNTEAFF
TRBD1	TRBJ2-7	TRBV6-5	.	TGTGCCAGCAAGGGGACAGATTTGAACGAGCAGTACTTC	CASKGTDLNEQYF
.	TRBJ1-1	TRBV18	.	TGTGCCAGCTCACCAATAGAACTCGGTGGTTTCTTT	CASSPIELGGFF
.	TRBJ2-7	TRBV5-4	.	TGTGCCAGCAGCTTGGTGGGTGGGGGGAACTACGAGCAGTACTTC	CASSLVGGGNYEQYF
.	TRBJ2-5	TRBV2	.	TGTGCCAGCAACCTTTTGGGGCTTGAGACCCAGTACTTC	CASNLLGLETQYF
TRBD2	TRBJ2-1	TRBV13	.	TGTGCCAGCAGCTTAAGGGCGGGAGGCTACAATGAGCAGTTCTTC	CASSLRAGGYNEQFF
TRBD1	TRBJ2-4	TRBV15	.	TGTGCCACCAGCAGAGTGGCAGGGGGCGCCGCCAAAAACATTCAGTACTTC	CATSRVAGGAAKNIQYF
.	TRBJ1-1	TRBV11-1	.	TGTGCCAGCAGCCTCCTTTTGGGGGGGCCGGCCACTGAAGCTTTCTTT	CASSLLLGGPATEAFF
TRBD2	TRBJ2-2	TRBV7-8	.	TGTGCCAGCAGCTCCAGCGGGGGGGCCACCGGGGAGCTGTTTTTT	CASSSSGGATGELFF
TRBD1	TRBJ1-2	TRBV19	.	TGTGCCAGTAGTCCGCGACAGGGTGGAGGCTACACCTTC	CASSPRQGGGYTF
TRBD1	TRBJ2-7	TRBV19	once	TGTGCCAGTAGTAAGACCGGGACAGCCTACGAGCAGTACTTC	CASSKTGTAYEQYF
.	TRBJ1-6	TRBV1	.	TGCACCAGCAGCCAACCGGAAGGGACAGGAGGGTCACCCCTCCACTTT	CTSSQPEGTGGSPLHF
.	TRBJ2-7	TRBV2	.	TGTGCCAGCAGTTCCCCCCGGGACTGGACCTACGAGCAGTACTTC	CASSSPRDWTYEQYF
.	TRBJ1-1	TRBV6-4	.	TGTGCCAGCAAAAGGGAACAGGGGAACACTGAAGCTTTCTTT	CASKREQGNTEAFF
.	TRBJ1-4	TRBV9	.	TGTGCCAGCAGCGTAGGGAACAGGGTTGGTGAAAAACTGTTTTTT	CASSVGNRVGEKLFF
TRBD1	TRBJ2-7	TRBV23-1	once	TGCGCCAGCAGTCAGTCAGGGGGAAATTACGAGCAGTACTTC	CASSQSGGNYEQYF
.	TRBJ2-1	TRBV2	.	TGTGCCAGCAATCGACGGCAGGGCGAAAATGAGCAGTTCTTC	CASNRRQGENEQFF
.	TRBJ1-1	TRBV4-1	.	TGCGCCAGCACCCGAGTCGTCGTGAACACTGAAGCTTTCTTT	CASTRVVVNTEAFF
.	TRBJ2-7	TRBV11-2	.	TGTGCCAGCAGCTTCACCGGACACCCCGAGCAGTACTTC	CASSFTGHPEQYF
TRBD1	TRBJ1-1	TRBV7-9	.	TGTGCCAGCAGCTTAGCAACGGACAGGGGCCCTTCCACTGAAGCTTTCTTT	CASSLATDRGPSTEAFF
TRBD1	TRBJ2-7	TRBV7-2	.	TGTGCCAGCAGCAGGGGGCCTTCTGGCGAGCAGTACTTC	CASSRGPSGEQYF
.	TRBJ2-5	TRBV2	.	TGTGCCAGTCGGACAGCTGGAGAGACCCAGTACTTC	CASRTAGETQYF
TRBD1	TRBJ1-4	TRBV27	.	TGTGCCAGCAGTTTTGGACAGGGTCTTTTTGAAAAACTGTTTTTT	CASSFGQGLFEKLFF
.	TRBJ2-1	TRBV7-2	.	TGTGCCAGCAGCTTAGAACGGGGATGGAATGAGCAGTTCTTC	CASSLERGWNEQFF
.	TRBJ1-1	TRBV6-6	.	TGTGCCAGCCGGGATCGAGGGGGTAGTAACACTGAAGCTTTCTTT	CASRDRGGSNTEAFF
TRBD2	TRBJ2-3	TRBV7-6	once	TGTGCCACTTCGTGGGGACTAGCTCCAGATACGCAGTATTTT	CATSWGLAPDTQYF